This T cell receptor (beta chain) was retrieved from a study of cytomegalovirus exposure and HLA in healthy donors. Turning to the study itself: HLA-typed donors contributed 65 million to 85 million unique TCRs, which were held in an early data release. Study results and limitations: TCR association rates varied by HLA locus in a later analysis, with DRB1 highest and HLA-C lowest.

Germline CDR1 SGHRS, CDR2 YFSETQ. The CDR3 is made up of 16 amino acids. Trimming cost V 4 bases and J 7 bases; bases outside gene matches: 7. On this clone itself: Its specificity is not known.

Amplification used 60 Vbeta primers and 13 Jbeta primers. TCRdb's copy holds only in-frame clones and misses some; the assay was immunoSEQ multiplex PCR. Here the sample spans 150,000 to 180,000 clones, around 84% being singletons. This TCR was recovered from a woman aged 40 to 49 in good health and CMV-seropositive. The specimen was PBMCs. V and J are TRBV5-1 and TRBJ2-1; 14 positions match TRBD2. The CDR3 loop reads CASSPGTSGSVNEQFF. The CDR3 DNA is TGCGCCAGCAGCCCGGGGACTAGCGGGAGTGTGAATGAGCAGTTCTTC.